This TCR beta chain derives from a study of OX40 agonist ivuxolimab in advanced cancers. Profiled with immunoSEQ multiplex PCR; TCRdb holds only in-frame clones, not every one. Of nearly 25,000 clones listed, about 80% are singletons. As regards this clone: No antigen is known for it.

CDR3 length: 15 amino acids. Looked up from germline, CDR1 is SGHTA and CDR2 is FQGNSA. J lost 3 bases, V lost 4 bases, and 6 bases had no gene match. Study results and caveats: Expanded clones tended on average to be more numerous among CD8+ T cells than CD4+.

The starting material was CD4+ or CD8+ T cells sorted from blood, obtained in a trial of the OX40 agonist ivuxolimab. The V call is TRBV7-2, the J call TRBJ1-3; 7 nucleotides line up with TRBD1. The receptor was isolated from an adult with an advanced solid tumor such as melanoma, head and neck, liver or kidney cancer. The CDR3 is CASSSETGVGNTIYF. CDR3 DNA sequence: TGTGCCAGCAGCTCAGAAACAGGGGTTGGAAACACCATATATTTT.